Following are 22 T cell receptor beta chains from one sample sequenced in a study of T cell changes during pregnancy in multiple sclerosis. This table comes from immunoSEQ multiplex PCR, and its TCRdb copy is limited to in-frame clones, with some not included. The sample consists of more than 80,000 clones, around 92% of them appearing once. The sample in question was peripheral blood, obtained after pregnancy. The receptors come from a female donor with multiple sclerosis, enrolled in a pregnancy study.

This clone was counted once. J is TRBJ2-5 and V is TRBV5-4, with 11 bases identical to TRBD2. Per germline, CDR1 SGHNT and CDR2 YYREEE (reference sequence). V was clipped by 4 bases and J by 7 bases; unmatched bases: 9. The CDR3 totals 15 residues. Written as DNA, the CDR3 is TGTGCCAGCAGCGAGGGACTAGCGGACTCAGGGACCCAGTACTTC. Translation gives CASSEGLADSGTQYF. Filled out from reference TRBV5-4 and TRBJ2-5, the complete variable domain reads ETGVTQSPTHLIKTRGQQVTLRCSSQSGHNTVSWYQQALGQGPQFIFQYYREEENGRGNFPPRFSGLQFPNYSSELNVNALELDDSALYLCASSEGLADSGTQYFGPGTRLLVL.

The chain links TRBV5-4 to TRBJ2-1; TRBD2 matches at 8 bases. Unmatched junction bases numbered 3, after V lost 4 bases and J lost 0 bases. This CDR3 is built from 15 residues. Germline assignment: CDR1 SGHNT and CDR2 YYREEE (reference sequence). In DNA form, the CDR3 reads TGTGCCAGCAGCCGAGCGGGAGCCTCCTACAATGAGCAGTTCTTC. Amino acids: CASSRAGASYNEQFF.

The V gene is TRBV7-9, the J gene TRBJ2-1, with D possibly being TRBD1 (6 bases). Trimming took off 4 bases at V and 0 bases at J, with 19 bases between the two ends. The CDR3 sequence is 18 residues long. CDR1 is SEHNR and CDR2 is FQNEAQ in the germline V gene (reference sequence). The CDR3 protein is CASSYPFTRGHSYNEQFF. The CDR3 DNA follows: TGTGCCAGCAGCTATCCCTTCACCAGGGGACACTCCTACAATGAGCAGTTCTTC.

As concerns this clone: The identical CDR3 is also encoded by other nucleotide sequences in the sample. The genes are TRBV19 and TRBJ1-1, with TRBD1 matching over 7 bases. The CDR3 contains 14 residues. CDR1 LNHDA and CDR2 SQIVND come from the germline V gene (reference sequence). With V trimmed by 3 bases and J by 1 base, 2 bases remained unmatched. The CDR3: CASSIQGGNTEAFF. For the CDR3, the DNA is TGTGCCAGTAGTATCCAGGGGGGGAACACTGAAGCTTTCTTT.

Worth noting for this clone: The identical CDR3 is also encoded by other nucleotide sequences in the sample. The J gene is TRBJ2-5, the V gene TRBV10-2; 7 nucleotides align to TRBD2. J gave up 2 bases and V 7 bases, and 1 base lay outside the gene matches. Germline values: CDR1 WSHSY, CDR2 SAAADI. The CDR3 extends over 12 amino acids. The DNA for the CDR3 is TGCGCCAGCATGGGGGGGCAAGAGACCCAGTACTTC. Translating gives CASMGGQETQYF.

Turning to this clone: Sequence at one end of the junction differs from germline and may be a read error. This chain joins TRBV19 and TRBJ1-2; the D gene is possibly TRBD1 (6 bases). Germline CDR1 reads LNHDA; CDR2 reads SQIVND (reference sequence). The CDR3 length is 12 residues. This CDR3 reads CASSSPQGPRSF. The CDR3 DNA reads as TGTGCCAGTAGTAGCCCACAGGGCCCGAGGTCCTTC.

In DNA form, the CDR3 reads TGTGCCACCTCTCCCGGGAGTCCCTTAGAGACCCAGTACTTC. Translated, it gives CATSPGSPLETQYF. The gene calls are TRBV5-3 and TRBJ2-5; weak D call: TRBD2 (6 bases). TRBV5-3 is labeled an ORF, and its function is uncertain. Trimming took 9 bases from V and 4 from J, leaving 19 bases between them. The CDR3 sequence is 14 residues long.

This clone showed up just once. The chain is built from TRBV5-4 and TRBJ2-7; weak D call: TRBD2 (6 bases). Trimming left V 0 bases short and J 4 bases short, with 8 bases between. CDR3 length: 13 residues. Germline V gene data show CDR1 as SGHNT and CDR2 as YYREEE (reference sequence). The DNA of the CDR3 is TGTGCCAGCAGCTTGGCCGGGAGATACGAGCAGTACTTC. Translation: CASSLAGRYEQYF. The whole variable domain, remainder taken from reference TRBV5-4 and TRBJ2-7, is ETGVTQSPTHLIKTRGQQVTLRCSSQSGHNTVSWYQQALGQGPQFIFQYYREEENGRGNFPPRFSGLQFPNYSSELNVNALELDDSALYLCASSLAGRYEQYFGPGTRLTVT.

The chain carries TRBV7-7 and TRBJ2-2; D remains unclear. V dropped 2 bases and J dropped 6 bases, with 7 bases sitting between them. This CDR3 spans 13 amino acids. Germline CDR1 is SSHAT and CDR2 is FNYEAQ (reference sequence). The CDR3 DNA reads as TGTGCCAGCAGCTTAAACTACGCCGGGGAGCTGTTTTTT. This translates into CASSLNYAGELFF.

This sequence joins TRBV5-1 and TRBJ1-5; D is ambiguous. Germline-derived CDR1 and CDR2 are SGHRS and YFSETQ. The CDR3 runs 12 residues. The V and J ends lost 3 bases and 9 bases respectively, with 10 bases between them. The CDR3, as DNA: TGCGCCAGCAGCTCCGCAGGAGGGCCCCAGCATTTT. As protein: CASSSAGGPQHF.

The chain recombines TRBV7-2 with TRBJ2-1; 10 nucleotides match TRBD2. The CDR3 sequence is 16 residues long. In germline, CDR1 is SGHTA, CDR2 FQGNSA. Trimming removed 5 bases from V and 9 bases from J; junction bases left unmatched: 13. CDR3 region: CASSLQAGGYLGEQFF. DNA for the CDR3: TGTGCCAGCAGCCTCCAAGCGGGGGGGTACTTGGGTGAGCAGTTCTTC.

The genes are TRBV27 and TRBJ1-1; D ambiguous. The CDR3 runs to 13 residues. The V end was cut by 4 bases, the J end by 1 base, with 7 bases between. Per germline, CDR1 MNHEY and CDR2 SMNVEV (reference sequence). CDR3: CASSYGRNTEAFF. CDR3 DNA: TGTGCCAGCAGTTACGGGAGGAACACTGAAGCTTTCTTT.

V usage is TRBV9 and J usage is TRBJ2-3; TRBD1 is a possible D gene (6 bases). There are 16 residues in the CDR3. Trimming took off 0 bases at V and 0 bases at J, with 11 bases between the two ends. Germline CDR1 reads SGDLS; CDR2 reads YYNGEE. The CDR3 spells CASSVGRGSSTDTQYF. In DNA, the CDR3 is TGTGCCAGCAGCGTAGGCAGGGGCTCTAGCACAGATACGCAGTATTTT.

CDR3 in DNA: TGTGCCAGCAGTTCCCTTCCCCCGACACGATTCAATCAGCCCCAGCATTTT. Amino acids: CASSSLPPTRFNQPQHF. The V gene is TRBV28, the J gene TRBJ1-5; D is uncertain. CDR3 length equals 17 residues. CDR1 MDHEN and CDR2 SYDVKM come from the germline V gene. V was clipped by 4 bases and J by 3 bases, with 19 bases between them.

The V and J genes are TRBV6-5 and TRBJ2-1; the match to TRBD2 covers 10 bases. The V and J ends lost 10 bases and 5 bases, in that order; junction bases with no gene match: 5. Germline lookup yields CDR1 MNHEY and CDR2 SVGAGI. This CDR3 has 13 amino acids. DNA for the CDR3: TGTGCCACCGGCGGGACTAGCGACAATGAGCAGTTCTTC. It codes for CATGGTSDNEQFF.

This clone was seen only once. This chain links TRBV5-1 with TRBJ2-5; TRBD1 aligns across 9 bases. The CDR3 loop spans 14 amino acids. In germline, CDR1 is SGHRS, CDR2 YFSETQ. V gave up 4 bases and J gave up 4 bases; unmatched junction bases: 5. Here the CDR3 DNA reads TGCGCCAGCAGCCCCGGGACAGGGTCAGAGACCCAGTACTTC. Amino acids: CASSPGTGSETQYF.

The chain recombines TRBV10-3 with TRBJ2-3; 9 bases are a match to TRBD2. This CDR3 is built from 15 residues. Germline V lookup: CDR1 ENHRY, CDR2 SYGVKD. Losses at the gene ends were 5 bases for V and 0 bases for J; bases not matched to a gene: 3. The DNA for the CDR3 is TGTGCCATCAGTCCCACTAGCGGGAGCACAGATACGCAGTATTTT. Its translation: CAISPTSGSTDTQYF.

In this sample, this clone turned up a few times. V is TRBV7-2 and J is TRBJ1-6, with TRBD1 matching 7 bases. The CDR3 spans 14 residues. CDR1 and CDR2 (germline): SGHTA, FQGNSA. The trim removed 1 base at V and 10 bases at J, leaving 4 bases unmatched. CDR3 sequence (DNA): TGTGCCAGCAGCTTAGTACAGGGGCAATCACCCCTCCACTTT. This sequence encodes CASSLVQGQSPLHF.

The chain recombines TRBV5-4 with TRBJ2-7, with D perhaps TRBD1 (6 bases). The V gene lost 5 bases and the J gene lost 1 base, with 10 bases spanning the gap. Germline assignment: CDR1 SGHNT and CDR2 YYREEE (reference sequence). The CDR3 contains 13 residues. The CDR3 DNA is TGTGCCAGCAGATCCGACAGGTCCTACGAGCAGTACTTC. The encoded protein is CASRSDRSYEQYF.

This clone was recorded a few times. The chain couples TRBV6-5 to TRBJ1-2; 7 positions agree with TRBD1. The length of the CDR3 is 12 residues. Germline V gene data show CDR1 as MNHEY and CDR2 as SVGAGI. V lost 6 bases and J lost 4; bases outside the gene matches: 2. In nucleotides, the CDR3 is TGTGCCAGCAGCGGGACAGTCTATGGCTACACCTTC. It yields the protein CASSGTVYGYTF.

The chain has TRBV7-2 and TRBJ2-4; 7 bases agree with TRBD1. Germline trimming cut 1 base from V and 0 bases from J; bases unmatched to any gene: 6. The CDR3 has 17 residues. Germline lookup yields CDR1 SGHTA and CDR2 FQGNSA. The CDR3 is CASSLEPGQRAKNIQYF. CDR3 nucleotide sequence: TGTGCCAGCAGCTTAGAACCGGGACAGCGAGCCAAAAACATTCAGTACTTC.

This clone occurred once. CDR3 in DNA: TGTGCCAGCAGTATAGGACAGGGCGAGTGGGAGACCCAGTACTTC. This encodes CASSIGQGEWETQYF. The chain carries TRBV5-4 and TRBJ2-5, with 8 bases that match TRBD1. After removal of 5 bases from V and 5 bases from J, the junction contained 11 bases not matched to a gene. CDR3 length equals 15 residues. Germline-derived CDR1 and CDR2 are SGHNT and YYREEE (reference sequence).